The rows below give T cell receptor beta chains drawn from one sample of a study of monozygotic twins with inflammatory bowel disease. No DNA is given; TCRdb re-called the 5' RACE reads and lists each CDR3 protein once. This sample carries 110,000 to 150,000 distinct CDR3 sequences, with around 1.2% going to the ten biggest clones. Sequences were obtained from blood. These TCRs come from a human donor with ulcerative colitis or Crohn's disease, or a healthy co-twin of an affected twin (not recorded which). CDR3s include the opening cysteine and the closing phenylalanine or tryptophan. Fields, in order: V gene, J gene, CDR3 protein.

v_call: TRBV12-3/TRBV12-4; j_call: TRBJ2-2; cdr3_aa: CASSLSGQTGELFF
v_call: TRBV24-1; j_call: TRBJ1-5; cdr3_aa: CATSDRTGGSNQPQHF
v_call: TRBV29-1; j_call: TRBJ2-1; cdr3_aa: CSVEDEEGAEQFF
v_call: TRBV24-1; j_call: TRBJ1-5; cdr3_aa: CATSDLGDDQPQHF
v_call: TRBV11-3; j_call: TRBJ2-2; cdr3_aa: CASSLDKAPGELFF
v_call: TRBV20-1; j_call: TRBJ1-5; cdr3_aa: CSARARGLQPQHF
v_call: TRBV20-1; j_call: TRBJ1-5; cdr3_aa: CSARGGYSNQPQHF
v_call: TRBV10-3; j_call: TRBJ2-6; cdr3_aa: CATTGANVLTF
v_call: TRBV9; j_call: TRBJ1-5; cdr3_aa: CASSVRLWGSRNQPQHF
v_call: TRBV6-5; j_call: TRBJ2-7; cdr3_aa: CASSRTSGTPYEQYF
v_call: TRBV5-1; j_call: TRBJ2-7; cdr3_aa: CASSPDGSLSYEQYF
v_call: TRBV20-1; j_call: TRBJ1-1; cdr3_aa: CSAIGVVRNTEAFF
v_call: TRBV2; j_call: TRBJ1-1; cdr3_aa: CASSGQTRTEAFF
v_call: TRBV5-1; j_call: TRBJ2-1; cdr3_aa: CASSLAGKSEQFF
v_call: TRBV7-8; j_call: TRBJ2-7; cdr3_aa: CASNFGQGDEQYF